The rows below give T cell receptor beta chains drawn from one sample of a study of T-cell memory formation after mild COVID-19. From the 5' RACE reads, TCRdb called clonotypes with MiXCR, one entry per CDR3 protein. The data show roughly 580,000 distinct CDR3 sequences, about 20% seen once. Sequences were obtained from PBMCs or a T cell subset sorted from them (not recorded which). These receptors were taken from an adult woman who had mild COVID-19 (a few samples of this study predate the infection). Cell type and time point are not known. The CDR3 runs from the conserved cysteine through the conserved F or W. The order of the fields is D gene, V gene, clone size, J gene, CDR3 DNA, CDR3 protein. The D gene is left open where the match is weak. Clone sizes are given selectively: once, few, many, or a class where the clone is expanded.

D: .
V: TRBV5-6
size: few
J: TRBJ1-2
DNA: TGTGCCAGCAGCTTAGGGACCGGGTATTACGCTGGCTACACCTTC
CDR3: CASSLGTGYYAGYTF

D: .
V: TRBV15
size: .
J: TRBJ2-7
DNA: TGTGCCACCAGCATTCTTACAGGGCGCGGGGCCTACGAGCAGTACTTC
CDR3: CATSILTGRGAYEQYF

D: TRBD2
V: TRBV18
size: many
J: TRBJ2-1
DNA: TGTGCCAGCTCACCACCGGTCGACCGGGGGGGCTACTACAATGAGCAGTTCTTC
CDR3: CASSPPVDRGGYYNEQFF

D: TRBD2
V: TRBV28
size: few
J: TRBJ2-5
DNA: TGTGCCAGCAGCCCACGCCCGGGACGCGGGGGTCTGACCCAGTACTTC
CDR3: CASSPRPGRGGLTQYF

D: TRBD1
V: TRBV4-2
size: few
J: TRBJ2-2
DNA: TGTGCCAGCAGCCAAGATCCGGGACAGGGACGCACCGGGGAGCTGTTTTTT
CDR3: CASSQDPGQGRTGELFF

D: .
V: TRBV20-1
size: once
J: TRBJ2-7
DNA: TGCAGTGCTAGAGATCATGAGGACCCGGGCACCTACGAGCAGTACTTC
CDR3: CSARDHEDPGTYEQYF

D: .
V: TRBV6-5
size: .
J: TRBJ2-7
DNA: TGTGCCAGCAGTTACTCGAAGAACCCCTACGAGCAGTACTTC
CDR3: CASSYSKNPYEQYF

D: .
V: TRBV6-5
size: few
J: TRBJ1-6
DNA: TGTGCCAGCAGTTACCGGGGGCATATCGGATTAGAACCCCTCCACTTT
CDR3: CASSYRGHIGLEPLHF

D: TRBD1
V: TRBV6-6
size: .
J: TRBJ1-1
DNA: TGTGCCAGCAGTTTCGACAGGGAACGCACTGAAGCTTTCTTT
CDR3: CASSFDRERTEAFF

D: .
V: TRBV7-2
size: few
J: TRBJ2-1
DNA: TGTGCCAGCAGCTTACCAGCGGCCGCTACCAATGAGCAGTTCTTC
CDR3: CASSLPAAATNEQFF

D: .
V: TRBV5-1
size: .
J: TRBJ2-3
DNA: TGCGCCAGCAGCCGACGACAGGACGGCACAGATACGCAGTATTTT
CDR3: CASSRRQDGTDTQYF

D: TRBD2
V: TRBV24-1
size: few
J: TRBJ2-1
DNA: TGTGCCACCAGTGATCCTCGACTAGCGGGAGGTCGGAATGAGCAGTTCTTC
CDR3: CATSDPRLAGGRNEQFF

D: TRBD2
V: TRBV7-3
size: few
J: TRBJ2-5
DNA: TGTGCCAGCAGCTTGATAGCGGGAGGGATGAAGACCCAGTACTTC
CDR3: CASSLIAGGMKTQYF

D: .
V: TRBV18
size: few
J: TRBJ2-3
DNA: TGTGCCAGCTCATCTTGGGAGACGTCAGATACGCAGTATTTT
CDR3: CASSSWETSDTQYF

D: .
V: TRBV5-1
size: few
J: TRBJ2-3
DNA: TGCGCCAGCAGACGATTGACCCGGGACGGAGGCACAGATACGCAGTATTTT
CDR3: CASRRLTRDGGTDTQYF

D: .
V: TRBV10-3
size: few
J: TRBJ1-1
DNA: TGTGCCATCAGTGATGGCAGGGAGAACACTGAAGCTTTCTTT
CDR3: CAISDGRENTEAFF

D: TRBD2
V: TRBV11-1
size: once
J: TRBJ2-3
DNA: TGTGCCAGCAGCCTTCCGGGACTAGCGGAAAGCACAGATACGCAGTATTTT
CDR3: CASSLPGLAESTDTQYF

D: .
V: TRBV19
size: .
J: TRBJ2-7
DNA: TGTGCCAGTAGTATTTTCCAGAGCTCCTACGAGCAGTACTTC
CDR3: CASSIFQSSYEQYF

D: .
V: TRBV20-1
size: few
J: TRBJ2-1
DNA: TGCAGTGCTAGAGCCCAGAGCTCCTACAATGAGCAGTTCTTC
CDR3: CSARAQSSYNEQFF

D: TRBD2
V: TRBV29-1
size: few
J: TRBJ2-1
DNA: TGCAGCGTAGCTACCCTAGCGGGAATCTACAATGAGCAGTTCTTC
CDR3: CSVATLAGIYNEQFF

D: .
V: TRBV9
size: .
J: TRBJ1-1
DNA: TGTGCCAGCAGCCCAACGACAGAGTTGAACACTGAAGCTTTCTTT
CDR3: CASSPTTELNTEAFF

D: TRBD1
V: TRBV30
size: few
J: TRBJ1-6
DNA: TGTGCCTGTATGGGGGACAGGGGAGGTTCACCCCTCCACTTT
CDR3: CACMGDRGGSPLHF

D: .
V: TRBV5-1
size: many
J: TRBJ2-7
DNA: TGCGCCAGCAGCCCCTGGGACGGAAACTACGAGCAGTACTTC
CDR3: CASSPWDGNYEQYF

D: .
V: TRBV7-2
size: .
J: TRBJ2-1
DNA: TGTGCCAGCAGCTCCACAGGGAACTCCTACAATGAGCAGTTCTTC
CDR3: CASSSTGNSYNEQFF

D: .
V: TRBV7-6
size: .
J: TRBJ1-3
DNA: TGTGCCAGCAGCCCGAATCAGGGTTATTCTGGAAACACCATATATTTT
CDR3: CASSPNQGYSGNTIYF